This T cell receptor (beta chain) was recorded in a study of Graves' ophthalmopathy and Graves' hyperthyroidism. This CDR3 is 14 amino acids long. V lost 4 bases to trimming and J lost 6 bases; unmatched junction nucleotides: 5. Amplification of TCR beta CDR3 regions used RNA transcripts. Second-round multiplex PCR came after first-round RT-PCR with HTBI primers. TCRdb recomputed calls from the multiplex PCR reads with MiXCR, one row per CDR3 protein. The table includes over 450,000 distinct CDR3 sequences, around 15% detected once. This rearrangement joins TRBV12-3 or TRBV12-4 to TRBJ1-2, with TRBD1 matching over 10 bases. Sequencing was carried out using blood. The source is a woman in her 30s with Graves' ophthalmopathy. The CDR3 DNA reads as TGTGCCAGCAGTTCAGGGACAGGGGCGGATGGCTACACCTTC. This codes for CASSSGTGADGYTF.